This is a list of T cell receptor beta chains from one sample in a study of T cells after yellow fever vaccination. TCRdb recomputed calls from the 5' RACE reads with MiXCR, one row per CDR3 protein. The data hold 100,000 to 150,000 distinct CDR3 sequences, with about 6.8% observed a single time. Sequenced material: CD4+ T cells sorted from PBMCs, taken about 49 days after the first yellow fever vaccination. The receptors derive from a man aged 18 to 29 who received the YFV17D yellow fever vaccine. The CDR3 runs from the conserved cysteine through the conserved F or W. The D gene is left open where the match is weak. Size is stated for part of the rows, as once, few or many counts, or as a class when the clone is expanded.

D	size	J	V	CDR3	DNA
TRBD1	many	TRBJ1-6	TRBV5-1	CASSLEGDRLNSPLHF	TGCGCCAGCAGCTTGGAGGGGGACAGGTTGAATTCACCCCTCCACTTT
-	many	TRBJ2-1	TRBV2	CASTQDSYNEQFF	TGTGCCAGCACCCAGGACTCCTACAATGAGCAGTTCTTC
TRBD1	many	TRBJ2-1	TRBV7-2	CASSARTGGREVFF	TGTGCCAGCAGCGCCCGGACAGGGGGCCGGGAGGTGTTCTTC
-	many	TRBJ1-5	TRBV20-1	CSARDPLDSNQPQHF	TGCAGTGCTAGAGACCCTCTGGACAGCAATCAGCCCCAGCATTTT
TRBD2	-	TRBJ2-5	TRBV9	CASSGQLAGQQGTQYF	TGTGCCAGCAGCGGACAGCTAGCGGGGCAACAAGGGACCCAGTACTTC
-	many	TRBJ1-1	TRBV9	CASSEWDGPLEAFF	TGTGCCAGCAGCGAATGGGACGGGCCGCTTGAAGCTTTCTTT
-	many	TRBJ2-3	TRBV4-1	CASSQLGPPAGDTQYF	TGCGCCAGCAGCCAATTGGGACCGCCGGCGGGAGATACGCAGTATTTT
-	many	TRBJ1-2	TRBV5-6	CASSGMVRQNYGYTF	TGTGCCAGCAGCGGTATGGTCAGGCAGAACTATGGCTACACCTTC
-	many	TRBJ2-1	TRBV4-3	CASSQEAGYNEQFF	TGCGCCAGCAGCCAAGAAGCCGGCTACAATGAGCAGTTCTTC
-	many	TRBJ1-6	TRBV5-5	CASSLLQLSPLHF	TGTGCCAGCAGCTTGCTACAGCTTTCACCCCTCCACTTT
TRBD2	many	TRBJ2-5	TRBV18	CASSRGTSGQETQYF	TGTGCCAGCTCACGCGGGACTAGCGGGCAAGAGACCCAGTACTTC
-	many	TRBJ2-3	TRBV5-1	CASSLMEGASTDTQYF	TGCGCCAGCAGCTTGATGGAGGGGGCCAGCACAGATACGCAGTATTTT
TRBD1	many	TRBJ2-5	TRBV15	CATSRQTGVIKETQYF	TGTGCCACCAGCAGACAAACAGGGGTTATTAAAGAGACCCAGTACTTC
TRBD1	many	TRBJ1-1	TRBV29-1	CSVEENRGVTEAFF	TGCAGCGTTGAAGAAAACAGGGGGGTCACTGAAGCTTTCTTT
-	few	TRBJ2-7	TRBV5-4	CASSLEGDLGYEQYF	TGTGCCAGCAGCTTGGAGGGAGACCTAGGCTACGAGCAGTACTTC
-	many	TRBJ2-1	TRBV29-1	CSVEEASSYNEQFF	TGCAGCGTTGAAGAAGCCTCTTCCTACAATGAGCAGTTCTTC
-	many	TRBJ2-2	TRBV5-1	CASSFSRQDGELFF	TGCGCCAGCAGCTTTTCACGGCAAGACGGGGAGCTGTTTTTT
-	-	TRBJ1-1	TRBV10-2	CASSNWGKSAFF	TGCGCCAGCAGTAACTGGGGGAAGTCAGCTTTCTTT
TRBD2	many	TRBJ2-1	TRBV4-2	CASSPSGSGGQDEQFF	TGTGCCAGCAGCCCCAGTGGGAGCGGGGGGCAGGATGAGCAGTTCTTC
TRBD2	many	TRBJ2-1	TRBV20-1	CSARFLAGGSYNEQFF	TGCAGTGCTAGGTTCCTAGCGGGGGGCTCCTACAATGAGCAGTTCTTC
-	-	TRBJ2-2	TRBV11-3	CASSSEAGELFF	TGTGCCAGCAGCTCCGAGGCCGGGGAGCTGTTTTTT
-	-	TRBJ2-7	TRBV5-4	CASSLEVSEQYF	TGTGCCAGCAGCTTGGAGGTCTCCGAGCAGTACTTC
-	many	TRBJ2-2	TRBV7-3	CASSSLNSGELFF	TGTGCCAGCAGCTCCCTTAATAGCGGGGAGCTGTTTTTT
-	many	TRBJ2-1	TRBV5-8	CASSFDPGTTYNEQFF	TGTGCCAGCAGCTTTGACCCAGGAACGACCTACAATGAGCAGTTCTTC
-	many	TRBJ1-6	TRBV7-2	CASSLGSVVVSPLHF	TGTGCCAGCAGCTTGGGGTCAGTAGTAGTTTCACCCCTCCACTTT
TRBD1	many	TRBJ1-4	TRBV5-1	CASSLQEGGANEKLFF	TGCGCCAGCAGCCTTCAAGAAGGGGGCGCAAATGAAAAACTGTTTTTT
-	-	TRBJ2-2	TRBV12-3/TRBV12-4	CASSFWAPNTGELFF	TGTGCCAGCAGTTTTTGGGCCCCGAACACCGGGGAGCTGTTTTTT
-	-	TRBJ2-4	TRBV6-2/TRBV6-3	CASSYETVQYF	TGTGCCAGCAGTTACGAGACAGTTCAGTACTTC
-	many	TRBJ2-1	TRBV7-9	CASSFEGGSYNEQFF	TGTGCCAGCAGCTTCGAGGGCGGGTCCTACAATGAGCAGTTCTTC
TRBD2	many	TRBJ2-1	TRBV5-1	CASSRAGGTTNEQFF	TGCGCCAGCAGTCGCGCGGGGGGGACCACCAATGAGCAGTTCTTC
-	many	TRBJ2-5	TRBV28	CASSTTGGAETQYF	TGTGCCAGCAGTACCACCGGCGGCGCGGAGACCCAGTACTTC